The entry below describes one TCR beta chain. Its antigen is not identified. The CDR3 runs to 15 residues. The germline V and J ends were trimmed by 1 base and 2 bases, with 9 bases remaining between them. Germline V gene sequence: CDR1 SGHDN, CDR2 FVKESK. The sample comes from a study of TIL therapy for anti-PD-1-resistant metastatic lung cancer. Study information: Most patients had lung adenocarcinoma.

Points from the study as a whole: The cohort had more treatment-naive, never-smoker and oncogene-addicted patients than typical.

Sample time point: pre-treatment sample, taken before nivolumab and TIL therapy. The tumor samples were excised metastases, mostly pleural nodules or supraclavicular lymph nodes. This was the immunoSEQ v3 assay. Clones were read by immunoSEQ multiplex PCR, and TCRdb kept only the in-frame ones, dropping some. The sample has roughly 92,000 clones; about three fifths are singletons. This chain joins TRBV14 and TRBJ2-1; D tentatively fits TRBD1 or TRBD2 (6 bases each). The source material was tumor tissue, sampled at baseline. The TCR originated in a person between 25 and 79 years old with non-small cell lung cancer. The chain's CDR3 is CASSQVRGAYNEQFF. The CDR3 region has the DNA TGTGCCAGCAGCCAAGTGAGGGGGGCCTACAATGAGCAGTTCTTC.